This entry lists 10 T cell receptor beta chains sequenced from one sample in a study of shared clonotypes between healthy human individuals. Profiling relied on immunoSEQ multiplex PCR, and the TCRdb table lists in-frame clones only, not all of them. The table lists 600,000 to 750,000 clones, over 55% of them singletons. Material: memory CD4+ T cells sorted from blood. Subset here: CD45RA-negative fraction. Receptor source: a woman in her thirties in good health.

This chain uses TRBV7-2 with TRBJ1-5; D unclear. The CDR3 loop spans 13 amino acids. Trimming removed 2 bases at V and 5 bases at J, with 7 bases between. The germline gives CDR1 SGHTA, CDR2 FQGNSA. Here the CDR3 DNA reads TGTGCCAGCAGCTTAAACACTTATCAGCCCCAGCATTTT. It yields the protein CASSLNTYQPQHF.

CDR3 amino acids: CASSHMGLQGGTQYF. Here the CDR3 DNA reads TGTGCCAGCAGCCATATGGGACTGCAAGGAGGCACGCAGTATTTT. The chain links TRBV14 to TRBJ2-3, with a possible D match to TRBD2 (6 bases). The V gene's germline CDR1 is SGHDN and CDR2 FVKESK. This CDR3 contains 15 residues. Trimming cost V 3 bases and J 9 bases, with 19 bases left between them.

This CDR3 is CASGRRERADTQYF. In DNA form, the CDR3 reads TGCGCCAGCGGGCGGAGGGAGAGGGCAGATACGCAGTATTTT. The chain carries TRBV5-1 and TRBJ2-3; tentatively, D is TRBD2 (6 bases). Trimming pared 7 bases from V and 4 bases from J, leaving 16 bases between. This CDR3 has 14 amino acids. Germline CDR1 and CDR2: SGHRS and YFSETQ.

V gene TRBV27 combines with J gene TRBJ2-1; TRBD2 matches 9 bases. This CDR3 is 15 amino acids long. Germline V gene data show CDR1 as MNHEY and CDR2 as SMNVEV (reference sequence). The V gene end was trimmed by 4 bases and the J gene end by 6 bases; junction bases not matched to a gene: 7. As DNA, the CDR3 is TGTGCCAGCAGTTCCTTAGCGGGAGTCTTCAATGAGCAGTTCTTC. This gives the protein CASSSLAGVFNEQFF.

CDR3: CASSTSANTEAFF. Here the CDR3 DNA reads TGTGCCAGTAGTACATCCGCGAACACTGAAGCTTTCTTT. The rearrangement links TRBV19 to TRBJ1-1; no clear D. The V and J ends lost 4 bases and 1 base respectively, with 7 bases between them. Per the germline V gene, CDR1 is LNHDA and CDR2 is SQIVND (reference sequence). There are 13 residues in the CDR3.

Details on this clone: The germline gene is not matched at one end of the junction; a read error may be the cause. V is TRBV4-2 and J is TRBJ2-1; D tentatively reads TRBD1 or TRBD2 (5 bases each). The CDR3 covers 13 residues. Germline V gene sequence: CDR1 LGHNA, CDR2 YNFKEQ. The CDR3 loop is CASSTLLGVEGLF. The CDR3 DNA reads TGTGCCAGCAGCACCCTCCTGGGTGTAGAGGGGCTCTTC.

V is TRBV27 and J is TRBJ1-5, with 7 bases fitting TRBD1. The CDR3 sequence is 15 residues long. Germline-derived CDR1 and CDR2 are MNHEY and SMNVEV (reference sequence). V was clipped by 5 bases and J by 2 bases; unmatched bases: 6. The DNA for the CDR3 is TGTGCCAGCAGTACGGGACAGCCGGGCAATCAGCCCCAGCATTTT. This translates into CASSTGQPGNQPQHF.

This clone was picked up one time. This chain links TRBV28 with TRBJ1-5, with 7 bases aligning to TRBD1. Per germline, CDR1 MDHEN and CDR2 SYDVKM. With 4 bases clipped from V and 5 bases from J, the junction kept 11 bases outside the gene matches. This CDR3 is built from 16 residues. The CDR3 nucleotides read TGTGCCAGCAGTTCACCCCGACAGGGTAGAGATCAGCCCCAGCATTTT. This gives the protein CASSSPRQGRDQPQHF.

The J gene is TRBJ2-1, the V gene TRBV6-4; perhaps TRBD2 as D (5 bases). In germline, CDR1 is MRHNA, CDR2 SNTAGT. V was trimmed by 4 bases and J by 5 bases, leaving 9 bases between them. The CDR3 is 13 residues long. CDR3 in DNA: TGTGCCAGCAGTGTGGGGAGCGACAATGAGCAGTTCTTC. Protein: CASSVGSDNEQFF.

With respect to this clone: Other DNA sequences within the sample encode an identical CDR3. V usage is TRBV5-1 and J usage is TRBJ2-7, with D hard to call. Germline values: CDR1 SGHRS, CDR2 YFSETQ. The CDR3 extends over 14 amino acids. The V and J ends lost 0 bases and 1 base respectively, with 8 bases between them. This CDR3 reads CASSLALDSYEQYF. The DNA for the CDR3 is TGCGCCAGCAGCTTGGCGCTCGATTCCTACGAGCAGTACTTC.